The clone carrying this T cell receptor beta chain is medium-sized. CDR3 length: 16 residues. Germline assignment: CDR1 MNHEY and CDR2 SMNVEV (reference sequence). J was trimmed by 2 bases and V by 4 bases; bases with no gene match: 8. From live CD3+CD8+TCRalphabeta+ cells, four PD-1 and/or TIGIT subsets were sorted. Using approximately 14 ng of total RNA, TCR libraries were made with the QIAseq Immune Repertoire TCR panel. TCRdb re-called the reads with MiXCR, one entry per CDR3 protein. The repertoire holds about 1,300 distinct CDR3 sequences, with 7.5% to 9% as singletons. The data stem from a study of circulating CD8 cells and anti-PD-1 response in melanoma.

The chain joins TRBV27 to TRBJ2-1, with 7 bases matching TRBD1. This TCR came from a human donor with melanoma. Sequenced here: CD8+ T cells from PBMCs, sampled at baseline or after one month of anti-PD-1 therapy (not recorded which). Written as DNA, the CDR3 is TGTGCCAGCAGTTCGCTCCGAGGGACAGCCTACAATGAGCAGTTCTTC. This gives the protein CASSSLRGTAYNEQFF.